This is a list of T cell receptor beta chains from one sample in a study of T cell responses to AZD1222 COVID-19 vaccine. Sequencing used immunoSEQ multiplex PCR; TCRdb keeps in-frame clones, though not all of them. The repertoire includes approximately 100,000 clones, over 80% of them detected once, and approximately 8.3% sits in the top ten. Sequencing used peripheral blood, obtained on day 0 of AZD1222 vaccination. The source is an adult in good health. CDR3s include the opening cysteine and the closing phenylalanine or tryptophan. D genes are given only for firm matches. Clone size appears in some rows only: once, few, many, or a class for an expanded clone.

D gene | clone size | J gene | V gene | CDR3 protein | CDR3 DNA
TRBD2 | - | TRBJ2-3 | TRBV5-1 | CASSSQTSGSFADTQYF | TGCGCCAGCAGCTCCCAGACTAGCGGGAGTTTCGCAGATACGCAGTATTTT
TRBD1 | once | TRBJ2-7 | TRBV27 | CASRDQGQTSSYEQYF | TGTGCCAGCAGGGACCAGGGACAGACGAGCTCCTACGAGCAGTACTTC
- | - | TRBJ2-3 | TRBV9 | CASSAYQGAPGDTQYF | TGTGCCAGCAGCGCCTATCAAGGGGCCCCCGGGGATACGCAGTATTTT
TRBD2 | few | TRBJ2-1 | TRBV6-4 | CASSTSGENNEQFF | TGTGCCAGCAGCACTAGCGGGGAGAACAATGAGCAGTTCTTC
TRBD2 | - | TRBJ2-5 | TRBV13 | CASSPQGSGSHRTQYF | TGTGCCAGCAGCCCCCAGGGTAGCGGGAGTCATAGGACCCAGTACTTC
- | - | TRBJ1-6 | TRBV7-2 | CASNIGVAGFYNSPLHF | TGTGCCAGCAACATAGGGGTGGCGGGATTCTATAATTCACCCCTCCACTTT
- | once | TRBJ1-2 | TRBV2 | CASTPMGRVNYGYTF | TGTGCCAGTACCCCGATGGGCAGAGTTAACTATGGCTACACCTTC
TRBD2 | - | TRBJ2-7 | TRBV4-3 | CASSQDVLAGGRSYEQYF | TGCGCCAGCAGCCAAGATGTACTAGCGGGGGGCCGCTCCTACGAGCAGTACTTC
TRBD2 | - | TRBJ2-1 | TRBV7-9 | CASSTRTSGEHNEQFF | TGTGCCAGCAGCACCCGGACTAGCGGGGAGCACAATGAGCAGTTCTTC
TRBD2 | - | TRBJ2-1 | TRBV29-1 | CSARGTSGGAGNEQFF | TGCAGCGCCAGAGGGACTAGCGGGGGGGCCGGCAATGAGCAGTTCTTC
- | - | TRBJ1-1 | TRBV7-8 | CASSLDPGTEAFF | TGTGCCAGCAGCTTAGATCCAGGCACTGAAGCTTTCTTT
- | - | TRBJ2-4 | TRBV18 | CASSPRGFGDTNIQYF | TGTGCCAGCTCACCACGGGGCTTCGGGGACACAAACATTCAGTACTTC
- | - | TRBJ2-5 | TRBV6-2/TRBV6-3 | CASSPGTLRETQYF | TGTGCCAGCAGCCCCGGGACTCTCCGGGAGACCCAGTACTTC
TRBD1 | - | TRBJ2-3 | TRBV27 | CASGDRGRGITDTQYF | TGTGCCAGCGGTGACAGGGGGCGCGGGATCACAGATACGCAGTATTTT
- | - | TRBJ2-1 | TRBV29-1 | CSVVRWSSSSYNEQFF | TGCAGCGTTGTTCGTTGGTCCTCTAGCTCCTACAATGAGCAGTTCTTC
- | - | TRBJ2-5 | TRBV12-5 | CASGPRTARWETQYF | TGTGCTAGTGGCCCCCGGACTGCCCGATGGGAGACCCAGTACTTC
TRBD1 | - | TRBJ2-7 | TRBV28 | CASSSHGTGDIEQYF | TGTGCCAGCAGTTCTCACGGGACAGGGGATATCGAGCAGTACTTC
- | - | TRBJ1-6 | TRBV7-8 | CASSLPPWEDNSPLHF | TGTGCCAGCAGCTTACCCCCCTGGGAGGATAATTCACCCCTCCACTTT
TRBD1 | once | TRBJ2-1 | TRBV13 | CATDRGGSYNEQFF | TGTGCCACGGACAGGGGAGGATCCTACAATGAGCAGTTCTTC
- | - | TRBJ1-2 | TRBV25-1 | CASSDSPLYGYTF | TGTGCCAGCAGTGATAGCCCCCTTTATGGCTACACCTTC
TRBD2 | - | TRBJ2-1 | TRBV19 | CASSTLTTSGRMGEQFF | TGTGCCAGTAGTACGTTGACGACTAGCGGGAGAATGGGTGAGCAGTTCTTC
TRBD1 | - | TRBJ1-1 | TRBV7-3 | CASSLRQGASEAFF | TGTGCCAGCAGCTTAAGGCAGGGGGCTTCTGAAGCTTTCTTT
- | - | TRBJ1-6 | TRBV5-3 | CARSVVGRGHSPLHF | TGTGCCAGAAGCGTTGTAGGGCGGGGGCATTCACCCCTCCACTTT
- | - | TRBJ2-7 | TRBV7-3 | CASSLDYYGEQYF | TGTGCCAGCAGCTTAGACTACTATGGAGAGCAGTACTTC
- | - | TRBJ1-1 | TRBV10-3 | CAIKGGWNTEAFF | TGTGCCATCAAGGGGGGGTGGAACACTGAAGCTTTCTTT
- | - | TRBJ2-5 | TRBV7-2 | CASSLEARPRGTQYF | TGTGCCAGCAGCTTAGAGGCGAGGCCCCGAGGGACCCAGTACTTC
TRBD1 | - | TRBJ1-1 | TRBV7-2 | CASSIRQGGNTEAFF | TGTGCCAGCAGCATACGACAGGGAGGGAACACTGAAGCTTTCTTT
TRBD2 | - | TRBJ2-1 | TRBV19 | CASSREGVAGGLNEQFF | TGTGCCAGTAGTAGGGAAGGCGTCGCGGGAGGCTTAAATGAGCAGTTCTTC
- | - | TRBJ1-1 | TRBV7-2 | CASSLQGDTEAFF | TGTGCCAGCAGCTTACAGGGAGACACTGAAGCTTTCTTT
- | - | TRBJ1-2 | TRBV6-2/TRBV6-3 | CASSYSKKGPGYTF | TGTGCCAGCAGTTATTCGAAGAAGGGGCCGGGCTACACCTTC
- | - | TRBJ1-2 | TRBV6-2/TRBV6-3 | CASSYVATANGYTF | TGTGCCAGCAGTTACGTCGCCACCGCGAATGGCTACACCTTC
TRBD1 | - | TRBJ1-5 | TRBV2 | CASRDTTGAPNQPQHF | TGTGCCAGCAGAGATACGACAGGGGCCCCCAATCAGCCCCAGCATTTT
- | - | TRBJ1-2 | TRBV11-2 | CASSLDRGAGYTF | TGTGCCAGCAGCTTAGATAGGGGAGCTGGCTACACCTTC
TRBD2 | - | TRBJ2-7 | TRBV19 | CASSRGLAGGAYEQYF | TGTGCCAGTAGTAGAGGACTAGCGGGGGGGGCCTACGAGCAGTACTTC
- | once | TRBJ1-6 | TRBV3-1/TRBV3-2 | CASSQVPGGSSPLHF | TGTGCCAGCAGCCAAGTCCCCGGGGGATCTTCACCCCTCCACTTT
- | - | TRBJ1-2 | TRBV7-8 | CASSHSGYGYTF | TGTGCCAGCAGCCACTCAGGATACGGCTACACCTTC
- | - | TRBJ1-2 | TRBV4-3 | CASSQLQTADSSYGYTF | TGCGCCAGCAGCCAACTACAGACGGCAGACAGTTCTTATGGCTACACCTTC
- | once | TRBJ1-5 | TRBV28 | CASSLPGSNQPQHF | TGTGCCAGCAGTTTACCAGGGAGCAATCAGCCCCAGCATTTT
- | - | TRBJ2-7 | TRBV9 | CASSRTASTSYEQYF | TGTGCCAGCAGCCGGACAGCCTCGACTTCCTACGAGCAGTACTTC
- | - | TRBJ1-1 | TRBV7-9 | CASSLEGGYQNTEAFF | TGTGCCAGCAGCTTAGAAGGCGGTTACCAAAACACTGAAGCTTTCTTT
- | - | TRBJ2-5 | TRBV7-2 | CASSLNPPPETQYF | TGTGCCAGCAGCTTAAACCCCCCGCCCGAGACCCAGTACTTC
- | - | TRBJ2-3 | TRBV9 | CASSVVEQILTDTQYF | TGTGCCAGCAGCGTAGTTGAACAGATACTCACAGATACGCAGTATTTT
- | few | TRBJ1-5 | TRBV19 | CASSILADSNQPQHF | TGTGCCAGTAGTATACTGGCAGATAGCAATCAGCCCCAGCATTTT
- | - | TRBJ1-1 | TRBV5-1 | CASSLGTEFWYTEAFF | TGCGCCAGCAGCTTGGGGACAGAATTTTGGTACACTGAAGCTTTCTTT
TRBD1 | - | TRBJ1-3 | TRBV11-2 | CASSQQRQGGGNTIYF | TGTGCCAGCAGCCAACAACGACAGGGAGGAGGAAACACCATATATTTT
TRBD1 | once | TRBJ1-2 | TRBV10-3 | CATGTGDNYGYTF | TGTGCCACGGGGACAGGTGATAACTATGGCTACACCTTC